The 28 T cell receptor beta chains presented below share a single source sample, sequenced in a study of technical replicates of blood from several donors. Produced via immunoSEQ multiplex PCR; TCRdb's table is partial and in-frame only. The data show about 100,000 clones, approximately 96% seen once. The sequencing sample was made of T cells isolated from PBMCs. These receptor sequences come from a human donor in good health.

In DNA, the CDR3 is TGCGCCAGCAGCTTGAATCCAGGGGCCTACGAGCAGTACTTC. Translated: CASSLNPGAYEQYF. The rearrangement uses TRBV5-1 and TRBJ2-7; D may be TRBD1 (6 bases). The germline V gene has CDR1 SGHRS and CDR2 YFSETQ. Trimming shortened V by 1 base and J by 2 bases, and 10 bases separated the two germline ends. The CDR3 length is 14 residues.

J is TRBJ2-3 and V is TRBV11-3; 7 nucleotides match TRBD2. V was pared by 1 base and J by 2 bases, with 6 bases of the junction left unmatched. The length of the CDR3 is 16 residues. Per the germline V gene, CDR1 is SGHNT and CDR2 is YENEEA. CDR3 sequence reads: CASSLGTRGPTDTQYF. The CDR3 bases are TGTGCCAGCAGCTTAGGGACTAGGGGACCCACAGATACGCAGTATTTT. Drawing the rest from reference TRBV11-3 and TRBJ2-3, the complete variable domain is EAGVVQSPRYKIIEKKQPVAFWCNPISGHNTLYWYLQNLGQGPELLIRYENEEAVDDSQLPKDRFSAERLKGVDSTLKIQPAELGDSAVYLCASSLGTRGPTDTQYFGPGTRLTVL.

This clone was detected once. This CDR3 reads CASSLQGLSTGNSPLHF. In DNA, the CDR3 is TGCGCCAGCAGCCTTCAAGGACTATCGACGGGGAATTCACCCCTCCACTTT. This chain joins TRBV4-1 and TRBJ1-6; D is unresolved. Trimming removed 4 bases at V and 7 bases at J, with 20 bases between. CDR1 and CDR2 from the germline V gene are MGHRA and YSYEKL. The CDR3 has 17 residues.

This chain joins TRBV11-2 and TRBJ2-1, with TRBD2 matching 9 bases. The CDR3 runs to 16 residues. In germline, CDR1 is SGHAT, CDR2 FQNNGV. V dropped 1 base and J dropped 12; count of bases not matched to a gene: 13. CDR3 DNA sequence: TGTGCCAGCAGCTTAGGGGTTGGGCAGGGTAGCGGGGGGCAGTTCTTC. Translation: CASSLGVGQGSGGQFF.

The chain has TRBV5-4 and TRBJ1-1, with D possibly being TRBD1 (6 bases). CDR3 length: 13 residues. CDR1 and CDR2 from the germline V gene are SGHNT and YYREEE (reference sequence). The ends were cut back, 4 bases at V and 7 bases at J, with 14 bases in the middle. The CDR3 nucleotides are TGTGCCAGCAGCGAAACAGGGACGATTGAAGCTTTCTTT. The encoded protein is CASSETGTIEAFF.

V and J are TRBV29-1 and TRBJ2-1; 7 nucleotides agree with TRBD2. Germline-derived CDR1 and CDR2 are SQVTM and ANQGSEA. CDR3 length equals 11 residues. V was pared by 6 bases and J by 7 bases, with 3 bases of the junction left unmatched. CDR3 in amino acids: CSVLAKNEQFF. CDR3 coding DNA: TGCAGCGTACTAGCGAAGAATGAGCAGTTCTTC.

The CDR3 here is CASSSWTSANPEQYF. The CDR3, as DNA: TGTGCCAGCAGCTCGTGGACTAGCGCCAACCCCGAGCAGTACTTC. The chain couples TRBV7-9 to TRBJ2-7; 9 bases fit TRBD2. The CDR3 sequence is 15 residues long. Germline V gene data show CDR1 as SEHNR and CDR2 as FQNEAQ (reference sequence). J was trimmed by 6 bases and V by 4 bases; bases with no gene match: 10.

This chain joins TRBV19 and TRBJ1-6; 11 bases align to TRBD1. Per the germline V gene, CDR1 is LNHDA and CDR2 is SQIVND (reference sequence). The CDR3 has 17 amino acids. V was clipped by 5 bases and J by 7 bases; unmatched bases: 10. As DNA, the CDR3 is TGTGCCAGTAGTGCCCGGGACAGGGGGTATGAGAATTCACCCCTCCACTTT. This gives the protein CASSARDRGYENSPLHF.

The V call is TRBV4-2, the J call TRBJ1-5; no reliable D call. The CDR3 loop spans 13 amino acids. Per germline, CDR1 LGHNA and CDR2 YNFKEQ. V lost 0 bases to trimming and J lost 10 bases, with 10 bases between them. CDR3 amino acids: CASSQDYLQPQHF. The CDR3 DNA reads TGTGCCAGCAGCCAAGACTACCTGCAACCCCAGCATTTT.

The chain's CDR3 is CASSLGPGTAISYEQYF. The CDR3 DNA follows: TGCGCCAGCAGCTTGGGTCCAGGGACAGCCATCTCCTACGAGCAGTACTTC. The rearrangement uses TRBV5-1 and TRBJ2-7; 7 bases are a match to TRBD1. J lost 0 bases, V lost 0 bases, and 9 bases had no gene match. The CDR3 is 17 amino acids. The germline V gene encodes CDR1 SGHRS and CDR2 YFSETQ.

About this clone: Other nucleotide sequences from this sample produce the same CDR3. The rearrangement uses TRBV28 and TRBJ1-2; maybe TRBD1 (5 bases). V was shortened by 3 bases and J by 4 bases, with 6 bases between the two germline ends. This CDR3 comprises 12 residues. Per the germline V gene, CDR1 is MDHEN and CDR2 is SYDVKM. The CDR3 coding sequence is TGTGCCAGCAGTTTTACAGGCTATGGCTACACCTTC. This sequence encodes CASSFTGYGYTF.

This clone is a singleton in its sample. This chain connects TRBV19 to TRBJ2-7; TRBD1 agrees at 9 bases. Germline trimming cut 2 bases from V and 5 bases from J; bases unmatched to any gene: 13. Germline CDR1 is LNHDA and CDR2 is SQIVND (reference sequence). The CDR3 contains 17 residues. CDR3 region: CASSIKTSGTGRDEQYF. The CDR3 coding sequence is TGTGCCAGTAGTATAAAAACTTCCGGGACAGGGAGAGACGAGCAGTACTTC.

The CDR3, as DNA: TGTGCCAGCAGCCTGACAGGGGGCTCTGAAGCTTTCTTT. Residues: CASSLTGGSEAFF. The V and J genes are TRBV7-9 and TRBJ1-1; 10 positions match TRBD1. V was clipped by 5 bases and J by 6 bases; unmatched bases: 3. Germline V gene sequence: CDR1 SEHNR, CDR2 FQNEAQ (reference sequence). The CDR3 is 13 residues long.

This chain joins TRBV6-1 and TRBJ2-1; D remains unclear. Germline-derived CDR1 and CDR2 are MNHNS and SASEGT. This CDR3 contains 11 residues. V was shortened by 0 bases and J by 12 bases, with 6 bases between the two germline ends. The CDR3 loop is CASSEAVVQFF. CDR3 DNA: TGTGCCAGCAGTGAAGCAGTAGTGCAGTTCTTC.

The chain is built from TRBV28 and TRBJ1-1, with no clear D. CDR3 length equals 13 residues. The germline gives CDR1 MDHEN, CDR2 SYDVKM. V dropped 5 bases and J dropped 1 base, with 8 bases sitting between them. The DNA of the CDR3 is TGTGCCAGCAGTGGAAACAGGAACACTGAAGCTTTCTTT. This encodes CASSGNRNTEAFF.

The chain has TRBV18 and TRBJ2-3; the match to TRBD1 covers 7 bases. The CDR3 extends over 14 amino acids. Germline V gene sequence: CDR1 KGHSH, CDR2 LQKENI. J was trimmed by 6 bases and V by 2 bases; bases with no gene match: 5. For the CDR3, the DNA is TGTGCCAGCTCACCAGAATCAGGGGGTGATACGCAGTATTTT. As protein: CASSPESGGDTQYF.

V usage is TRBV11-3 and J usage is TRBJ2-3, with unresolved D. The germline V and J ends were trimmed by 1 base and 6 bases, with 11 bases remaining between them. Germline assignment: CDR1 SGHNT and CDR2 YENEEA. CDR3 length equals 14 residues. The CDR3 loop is CASSLGSQLDTQYF. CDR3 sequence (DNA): TGTGCCAGCAGCTTAGGCTCCCAGTTGGATACGCAGTATTTT.

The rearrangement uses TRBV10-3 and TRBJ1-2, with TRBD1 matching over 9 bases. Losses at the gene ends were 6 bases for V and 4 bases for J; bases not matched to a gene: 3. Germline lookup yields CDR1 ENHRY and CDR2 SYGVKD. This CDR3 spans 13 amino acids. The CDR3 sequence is CAIRGQGVYGYTF. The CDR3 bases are TGTGCCATCAGGGGACAGGGAGTCTATGGCTACACCTTC.

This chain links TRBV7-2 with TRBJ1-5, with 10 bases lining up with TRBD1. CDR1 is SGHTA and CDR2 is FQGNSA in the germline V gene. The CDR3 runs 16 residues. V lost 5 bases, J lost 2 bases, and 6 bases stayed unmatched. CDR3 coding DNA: TGTGCCAGCAGCCCTCCGGACAGGGGGGGCAATCAGCCCCAGCATTTT. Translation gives CASSPPDRGGNQPQHF. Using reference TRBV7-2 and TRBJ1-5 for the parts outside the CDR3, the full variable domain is GAGVSQSPSNKVTEKGKDVELRCDPISGHTALYWYRQSLGQGLEFLIYFQGNSAPDKSGLPSDRFSAERTGGSVSTLTIQRTQQEDSAVYLCASSPPDRGGNQPQHFGDGTRLSIL.

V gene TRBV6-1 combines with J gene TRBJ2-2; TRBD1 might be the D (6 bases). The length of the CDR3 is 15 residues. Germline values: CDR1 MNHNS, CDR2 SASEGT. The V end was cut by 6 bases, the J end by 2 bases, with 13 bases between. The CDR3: CASRGADTNTGELFF. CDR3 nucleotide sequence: TGTGCCAGCAGGGGGGCGGACACAAACACCGGGGAGCTGTTTTTT.

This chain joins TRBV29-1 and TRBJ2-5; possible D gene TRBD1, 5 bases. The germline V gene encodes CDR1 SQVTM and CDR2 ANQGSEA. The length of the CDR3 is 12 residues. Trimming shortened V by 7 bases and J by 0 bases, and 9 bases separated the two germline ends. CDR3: CSADSYQETQYF. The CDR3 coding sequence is TGCAGCGCCGACAGCTACCAAGAGACCCAGTACTTC.

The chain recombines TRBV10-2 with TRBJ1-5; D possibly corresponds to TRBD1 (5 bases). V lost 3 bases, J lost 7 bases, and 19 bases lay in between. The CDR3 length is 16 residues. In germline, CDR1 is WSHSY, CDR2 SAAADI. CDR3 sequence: CASSEGGGEFWQPQHF. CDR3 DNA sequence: TGCGCCAGCAGTGAAGGTGGAGGGGAGTTCTGGCAGCCCCAGCATTTT.

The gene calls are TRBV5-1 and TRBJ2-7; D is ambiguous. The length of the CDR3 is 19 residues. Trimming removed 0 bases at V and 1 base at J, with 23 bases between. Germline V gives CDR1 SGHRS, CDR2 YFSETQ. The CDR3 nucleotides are TGCGCCAGCAGCTTGGACGGGTACCTTAGTAGCTTAATATCCTACGAGCAGTACTTC. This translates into CASSLDGYLSSLISYEQYF.

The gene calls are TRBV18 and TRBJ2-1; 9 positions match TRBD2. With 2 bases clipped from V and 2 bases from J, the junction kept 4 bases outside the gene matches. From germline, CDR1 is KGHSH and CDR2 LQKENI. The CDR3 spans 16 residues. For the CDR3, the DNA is TGTGCCAGCTCACCAAGGAGCGGGGGGACCTACAATGAGCAGTTCTTC. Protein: CASSPRSGGTYNEQFF.

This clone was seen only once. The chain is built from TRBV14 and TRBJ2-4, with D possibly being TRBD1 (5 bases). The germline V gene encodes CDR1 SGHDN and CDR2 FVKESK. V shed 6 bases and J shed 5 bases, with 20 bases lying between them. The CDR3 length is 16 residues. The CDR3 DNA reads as TGTGCCAGCAGGAAGGGTATCAGGGTAAGCGAAAACATTCAGTACTTC. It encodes CASRKGIRVSENIQYF. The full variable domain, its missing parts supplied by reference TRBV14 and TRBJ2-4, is EAGVTQFPSHSVIEKGQTVTLRCDPISGHDNLYWYRRVMGKEIKFLLHFVKESKQDESGMPNNRFLAERTGGTYSTLKVQPAELEDSGVYFCASRKGIRVSENIQYFGAGTRLSVL.

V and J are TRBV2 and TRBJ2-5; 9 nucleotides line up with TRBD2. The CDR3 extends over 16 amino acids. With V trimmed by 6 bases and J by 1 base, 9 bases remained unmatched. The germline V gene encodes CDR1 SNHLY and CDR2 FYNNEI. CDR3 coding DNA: TGTGCCAGCAGGCCCGCCGGGCGGGGGGGCCAAGAGACCCAGTACTTC. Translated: CASRPAGRGGQETQYF.

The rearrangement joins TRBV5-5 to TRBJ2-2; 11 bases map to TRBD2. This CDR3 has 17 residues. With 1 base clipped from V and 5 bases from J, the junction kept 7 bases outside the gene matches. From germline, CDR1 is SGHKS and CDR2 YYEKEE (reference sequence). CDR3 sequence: CASSLNSGRARTGELFF. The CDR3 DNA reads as TGTGCCAGCAGCTTGAATAGCGGGAGGGCCCGAACCGGGGAGCTGTTTTTT.

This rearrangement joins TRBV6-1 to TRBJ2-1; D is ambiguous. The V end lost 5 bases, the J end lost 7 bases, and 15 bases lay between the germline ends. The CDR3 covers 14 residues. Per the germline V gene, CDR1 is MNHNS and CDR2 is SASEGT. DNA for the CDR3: TGTGCCAGCAGTACTTACAGAGTACAAAATGAGCAGTTCTTC. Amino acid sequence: CASSTYRVQNEQFF.